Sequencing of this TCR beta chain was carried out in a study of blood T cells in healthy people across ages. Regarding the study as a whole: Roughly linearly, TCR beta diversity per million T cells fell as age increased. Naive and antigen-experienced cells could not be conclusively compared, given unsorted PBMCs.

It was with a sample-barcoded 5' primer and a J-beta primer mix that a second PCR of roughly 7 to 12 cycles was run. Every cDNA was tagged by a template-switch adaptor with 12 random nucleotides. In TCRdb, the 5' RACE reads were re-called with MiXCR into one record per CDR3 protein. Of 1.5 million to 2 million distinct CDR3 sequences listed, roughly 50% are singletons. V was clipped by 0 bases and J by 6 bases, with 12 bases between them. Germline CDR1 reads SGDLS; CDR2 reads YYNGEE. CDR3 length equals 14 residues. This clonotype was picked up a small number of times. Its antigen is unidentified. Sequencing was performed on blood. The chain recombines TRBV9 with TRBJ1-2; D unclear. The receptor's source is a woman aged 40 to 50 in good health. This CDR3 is CASSVALGKDGYTF. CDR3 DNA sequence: TGTGCCAGCAGCGTAGCTCTAGGGAAAGATGGCTACACCTTC.